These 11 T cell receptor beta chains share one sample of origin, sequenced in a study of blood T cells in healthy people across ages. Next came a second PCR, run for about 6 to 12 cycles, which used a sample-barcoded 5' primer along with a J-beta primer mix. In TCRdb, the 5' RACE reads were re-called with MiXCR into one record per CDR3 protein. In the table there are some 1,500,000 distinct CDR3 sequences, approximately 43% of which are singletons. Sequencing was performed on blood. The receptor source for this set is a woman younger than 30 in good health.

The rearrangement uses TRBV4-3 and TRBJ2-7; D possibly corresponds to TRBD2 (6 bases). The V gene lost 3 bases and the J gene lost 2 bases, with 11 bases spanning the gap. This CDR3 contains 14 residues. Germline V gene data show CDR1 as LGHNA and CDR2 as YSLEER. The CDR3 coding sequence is TGCGCCAGCAGCCATGGGACTCTCACCTACGAGCAGTACTTC. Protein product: CASSHGTLTYEQYF.

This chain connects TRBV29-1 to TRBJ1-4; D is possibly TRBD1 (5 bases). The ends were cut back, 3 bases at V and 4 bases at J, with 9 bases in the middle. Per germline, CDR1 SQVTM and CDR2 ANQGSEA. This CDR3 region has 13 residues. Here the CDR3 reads CSVEWQGNEKLFF. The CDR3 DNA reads TGCAGCGTTGAGTGGCAGGGTAATGAAAAACTGTTTTTT.

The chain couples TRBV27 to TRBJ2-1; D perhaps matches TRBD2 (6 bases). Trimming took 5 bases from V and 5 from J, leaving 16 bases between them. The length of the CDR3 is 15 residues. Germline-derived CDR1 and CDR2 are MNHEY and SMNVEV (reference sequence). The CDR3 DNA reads TGTGCCAGCAGTGAAATCCCCTGGACTAACAATGAGCAGTTCTTC. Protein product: CASSEIPWTNNEQFF.

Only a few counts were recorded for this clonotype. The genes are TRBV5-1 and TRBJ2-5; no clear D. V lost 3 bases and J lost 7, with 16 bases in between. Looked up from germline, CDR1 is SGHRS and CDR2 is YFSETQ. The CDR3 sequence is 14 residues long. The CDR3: CASSSNLPPGTQYF. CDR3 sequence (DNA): TGCGCCAGCAGCTCCAATTTGCCCCCCGGGACCCAGTACTTC. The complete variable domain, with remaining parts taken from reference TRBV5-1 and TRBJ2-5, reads KAGVTQTPRYLIKTRGQQVTLSCSPISGHRSVSWYQQTPGQGLQFLFEYFSETQRNKGNFPGRFSGRQFSNSRSEMNVSTLELGDSALYLCASSSNLPPGTQYFGPGTRLLVL.

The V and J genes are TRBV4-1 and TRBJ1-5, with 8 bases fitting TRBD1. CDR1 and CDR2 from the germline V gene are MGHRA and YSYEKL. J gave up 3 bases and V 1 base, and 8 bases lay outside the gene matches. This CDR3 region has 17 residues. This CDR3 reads CASSQGTGRGDNQPQHF. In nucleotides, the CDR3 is TGCGCCAGCAGCCAAGGGACAGGGAGGGGAGACAATCAGCCCCAGCATTTT.

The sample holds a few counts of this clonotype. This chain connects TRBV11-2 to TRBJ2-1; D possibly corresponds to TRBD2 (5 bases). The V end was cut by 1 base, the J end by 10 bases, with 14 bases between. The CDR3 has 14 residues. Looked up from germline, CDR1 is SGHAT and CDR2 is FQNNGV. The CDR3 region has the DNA TGTGCCAGCAGCTTAGGAAGATCGGGGAACGAGCAGTTCTTC. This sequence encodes CASSLGRSGNEQFF.

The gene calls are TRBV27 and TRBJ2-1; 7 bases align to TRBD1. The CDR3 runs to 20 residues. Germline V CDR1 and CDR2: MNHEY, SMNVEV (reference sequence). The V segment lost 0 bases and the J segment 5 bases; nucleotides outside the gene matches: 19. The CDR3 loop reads CASSLSGEQGFGYLHNEQFF. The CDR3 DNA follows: TGTGCCAGCAGTTTATCTGGTGAACAGGGGTTCGGTTATTTGCACAATGAGCAGTTCTTC.

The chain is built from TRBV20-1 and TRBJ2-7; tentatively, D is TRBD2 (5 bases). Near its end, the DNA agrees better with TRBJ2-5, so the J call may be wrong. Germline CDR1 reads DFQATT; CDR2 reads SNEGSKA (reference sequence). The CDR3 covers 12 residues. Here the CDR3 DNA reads TGCAGTGCTTCCTCCGGGGTTCAGACCCAGTACTTC. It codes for CSASSGVQTQYF.

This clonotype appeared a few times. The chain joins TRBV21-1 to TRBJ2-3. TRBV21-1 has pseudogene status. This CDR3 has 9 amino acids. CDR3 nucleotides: TGTGCCAGCAGAGATACGCAGTATTTT. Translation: CASRDTQYF.

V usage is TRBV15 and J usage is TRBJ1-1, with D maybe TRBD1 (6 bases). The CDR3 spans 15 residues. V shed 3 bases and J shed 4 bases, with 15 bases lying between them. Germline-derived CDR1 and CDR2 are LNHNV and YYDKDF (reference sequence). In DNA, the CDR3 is TGTGCCACCAGCAGTGCGGTACTAGGGGGCACTGAAGCTTTCTTT. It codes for CATSSAVLGGTEAFF.

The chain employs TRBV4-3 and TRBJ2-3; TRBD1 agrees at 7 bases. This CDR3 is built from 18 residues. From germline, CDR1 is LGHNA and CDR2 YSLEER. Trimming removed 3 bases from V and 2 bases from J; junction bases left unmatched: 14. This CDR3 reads CASSHIPGTAKYTDTQYF. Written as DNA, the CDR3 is TGCGCCAGCAGCCATATTCCCGGGACAGCAAAATACACAGATACGCAGTATTTT.